This T cell receptor (beta chain) was recovered during a study of T cells after yellow fever vaccination. Overall study results and limits: Repertoires sorted by FACS could include abundant clonotypes that are contaminants from the bulk population. Peaking faster, on day 5 versus 15, the secondary response was nonetheless weaker.

MiXCR, run by TCRdb on the 5' RACE reads, gives a single entry per CDR3 protein. This table has about 45,000 distinct CDR3 sequences, about 6.8% appearing once. CDR1 and CDR2 from the germline V gene are MNHEY and SMNVEV (reference sequence). The CDR3 runs to 13 residues. V lost 5 bases to trimming and J lost 4 bases, with 11 bases between them. This clonotype was counted many times. The specimen was CD8+ T cells not binding an NS4B(214-222) dextramer, sorted from PBMCs, collected 45 days after the yellow fever booster vaccination. The sequence was obtained from a man aged 30 to 39 who received the YFV17D yellow fever vaccine. The V gene is TRBV27, the J gene TRBJ1-2; TRBD1 is a possible D gene (5 bases). CDR3 sequence: CASSATGGYGYTF. CDR3 nucleotide sequence: TGTGCCAGCAGTGCCACGGGGGGCTATGGCTACACCTTC.